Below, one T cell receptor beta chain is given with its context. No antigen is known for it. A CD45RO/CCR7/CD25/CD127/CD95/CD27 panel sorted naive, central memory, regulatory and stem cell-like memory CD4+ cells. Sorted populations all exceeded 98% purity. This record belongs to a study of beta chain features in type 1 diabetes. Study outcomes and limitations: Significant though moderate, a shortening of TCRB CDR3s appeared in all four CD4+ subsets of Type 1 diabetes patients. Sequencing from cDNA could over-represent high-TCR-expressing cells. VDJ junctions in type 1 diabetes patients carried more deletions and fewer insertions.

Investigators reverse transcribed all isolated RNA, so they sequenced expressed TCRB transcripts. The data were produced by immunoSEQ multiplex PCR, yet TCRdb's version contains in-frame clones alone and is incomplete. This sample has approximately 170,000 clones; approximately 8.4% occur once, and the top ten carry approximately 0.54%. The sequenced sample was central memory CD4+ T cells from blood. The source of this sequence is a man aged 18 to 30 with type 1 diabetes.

CDR3 DNA sequence: TGTGCCAGCAGTAACCGACAGGGCGCAGATACGCAGTATTTT. It is translated as CASSNRQGADTQYF. The chain employs TRBV2 and TRBJ2-3; 7 bases fit TRBD1. This CDR3 has 14 amino acids. From germline, CDR1 is SNHLY and CDR2 FYNNEI. After removal of 5 bases from V and 4 bases from J, the junction contained 6 bases not matched to a gene.